What follows is one T cell receptor beta chain and its context. What it binds is unknown. The sample is drawn from a study of T cell responses to AZD1222 COVID-19 vaccine. General study results and limits: There were mostly white British donors and more females than males, and clonal diversity was possibly underestimated. Repertoire samples came only from after the peak T cell response. Targeting of unmutated variant regions was reportedly seen in nearly half of spike-specific TCRs. It was only five to seven AZD1222 recipients who were seropositive at baseline.

TCRdb's table, derived via immunoSEQ multiplex PCR, lists solely in-frame clones and lacks some. The sample holds 150,000 to 180,000 clones, 75% to 90% seen once. The CDR3 covers 14 residues. Germline CDR1 and CDR2: LNHDA and SQIVND (reference sequence). Trimming pared 1 base from V and 7 bases from J, leaving 8 bases between. The clonotype comes from an adult who received the AZD1222 COVID-19 vaccine. V and J are TRBV19 and TRBJ1-6, with D uncertain. Material: peripheral blood, obtained 28 days after the second AZD1222 dose. CDR3 nucleotides: TGTGCCAGTAGTATAGGAACAGCGAATTCACCCCTCCACTTT. This encodes CASSIGTANSPLHF.